This T cell receptor beta chain was identified in a study of STAT5B mutations in CD4+ large granular lymphocyte leukemia. Produced via immunoSEQ multiplex PCR; TCRdb's table is partial and in-frame only. The sample lists under 25,000 clones, 70% to 80% occurring once. The CDR3 spans 14 residues. Germline V gene data show CDR1 as SNHLY and CDR2 as FYNNEI. The J segment lost 4 bases and the V segment lost 5 bases, leaving 5 bases of the junction unmatched. The chain joins TRBV2 to TRBJ2-5, with 9 bases fitting TRBD1. The material sequenced was CD4+ T cells from blood buffy coats. This TCR derives from a human donor in good health. CDR3 protein: CASSWTGAGETQYF. CDR3 in DNA: TGTGCCAGCAGTTGGACAGGGGCGGGAGAGACCCAGTACTTC. The variable domain in full, completed from reference TRBV2 and TRBJ2-5, reads EPEVTQTPSHQVTQMGQEVILRCVPISNHLYFYWYRQILGQKVEFLVSFYNNEISEKSEIFDDQFSVERPDGSNFTLKIRSTKLEDSAMYFCASSWTGAGETQYFGPGTRLLVL.